This TCR beta chain was observed in a study of T cells in localized non-small cell lung cancer. General study results and limits: Greater blood T cell density accompanied longer overall survival. Uninvolved adjacent lung had more T cell clonality than any other tissue, topping tumor.

Produced via immunoSEQ multiplex PCR; TCRdb's table is partial and in-frame only. The table has 45,000 to 70,000 clones, 86% seen once. Germline V gene data show CDR1 as MNHEY and CDR2 as SMNVEV (reference sequence). This CDR3 has 14 residues. V shed 4 bases and J shed 3 bases, with 11 bases lying between them. As regards this clone: Its antigen is as yet unknown.

The chain uses TRBV27 and TRBJ2-3, with TRBD1 as a possible D gene (5 bases). The receptor comes from a woman aged 35 to 69 with stage I lung adenocarcinoma. This material consisted of peripheral blood, taken before any cancer treatment. CDR3 amino acids: CASSSWGRTDTQYF. Here the CDR3 DNA reads TGTGCCAGCAGTTCGTGGGGCCGAACAGATACGCAGTATTTT.